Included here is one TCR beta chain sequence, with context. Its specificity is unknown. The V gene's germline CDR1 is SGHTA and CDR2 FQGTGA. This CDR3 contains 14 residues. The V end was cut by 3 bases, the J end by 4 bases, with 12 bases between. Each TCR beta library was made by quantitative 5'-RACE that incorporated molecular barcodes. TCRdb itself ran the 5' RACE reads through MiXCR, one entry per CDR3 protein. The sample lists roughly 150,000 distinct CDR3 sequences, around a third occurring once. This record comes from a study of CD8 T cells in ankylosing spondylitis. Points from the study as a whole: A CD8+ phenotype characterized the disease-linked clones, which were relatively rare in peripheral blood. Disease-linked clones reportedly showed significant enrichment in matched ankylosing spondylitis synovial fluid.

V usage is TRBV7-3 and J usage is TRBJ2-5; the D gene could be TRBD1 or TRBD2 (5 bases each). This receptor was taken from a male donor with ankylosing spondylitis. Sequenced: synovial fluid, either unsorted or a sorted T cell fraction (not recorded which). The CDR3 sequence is CASSLQAGRETQYF. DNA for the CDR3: TGTGCCAGCAGCTTGCAGGCAGGGAGAGAGACCCAGTACTTC.